The 9 T cell receptor beta chains below come from one sample, sequenced in a study of blood T cell repertoires in COVID-19 (dated by TCRdb to about 2020). Receptor libraries were prepared by the immunoSEQ multiplex PCR assay. This is the immuneACCESS table as TCRdb keeps it, with only in-frame sequences that have V and J called. A part of the clones is gone; compared with another copy, unresolved V genes explain less than half, and the rest is unexplained. The sample profile shows 150,000 to 170,000 clones; roughly 80% of them were found once. The biggest ten clones account for about 7.2% of the sample. What was sequenced was PBMCs or T cells enriched from blood (not recorded which). The receptors stem from a man aged 45 to 65 who had recovered from COVID-19.

This clone was seen just once. The rearrangement uses TRBV27 and TRBJ2-2, with D perhaps TRBD1 (5 bases). Germline CDR1 reads MNHEY; CDR2 reads SMNVEV (reference sequence). The CDR3 runs to 14 residues. V dropped 4 bases and J dropped 6 bases, with 12 bases sitting between them. The CDR3 region is CASSSIRGSGELFF. The CDR3 DNA is TGTGCCAGCAGTTCCATAAGGGGATCCGGGGAGCTGTTTTTT.

The chain links TRBV7-2 to TRBJ2-4; the match to TRBD1 covers 7 bases. Germline V gene lookup returns CDR1 SGHTA and CDR2 FQGNSA. The CDR3 is 16 amino acids. The V segment lost 8 bases and the J segment 0 bases; nucleotides outside the gene matches: 10. This chain's CDR3 is CASASWTGLAKNIQYF. The CDR3 region has the DNA TGTGCCAGCGCCTCTTGGACAGGATTAGCCAAAAACATTCAGTACTTC. The full variable domain, rest sourced from reference TRBV7-2 and TRBJ2-4, is GAGVSQSPSNKVTEKGKDVELRCDPISGHTALYWYRQSLGQGLEFLIYFQGNSAPDKSGLPSDRFSAERTGGSVSTLTIQRTQQEDSAVYLCASASWTGLAKNIQYFGAGTRLSVL.

The genes are TRBV6-5 and TRBJ1-5; TRBD1 is a possible D gene (6 bases). V lost 0 bases to trimming and J lost 6 bases, with 12 bases between them. The CDR3 loop spans 15 amino acids. The germline CDR1 and CDR2 sequences are MNHEY and SVGAGI. The CDR3 region has the DNA TGTGCCAGCAGTTACTCTGGCAGGGGCGGTCAGCCCCAGCATTTT. Its protein is CASSYSGRGGQPQHF.

This clone showed up just once. This rearrangement joins TRBV3-1 (or the pseudogene TRBV3-2) to TRBJ2-7, with TRBD2 matching 9 bases. V lost 1 base to trimming and J lost 10 bases; unmatched junction nucleotides: 14. The germline gives CDR1 LGHDT, CDR2 YNNKEL (reference sequence). CDR3 size: 16 residues. CDR3 amino acids: CASSQGHQGLAVRQYF. Here the CDR3 DNA reads TGTGCCAGCAGCCAAGGGCATCAGGGACTAGCAGTTCGACAGTACTTC.

This chain uses TRBV5-1 with TRBJ1-2, with D uncertain. This CDR3 is built from 13 residues. With 5 bases removed from V and 2 bases from J, the gap between germline ends came to 10 bases. Germline values: CDR1 SGHRS, CDR2 YFSETQ. The CDR3 sequence is CASRREPNYGYTF. The CDR3 DNA sequence: TGCGCCAGCAGGCGAGAACCAAACTATGGCTACACCTTC. Complete variable domain (other parts from reference TRBV5-1 and TRBJ1-2): KAGVTQTPRYLIKTRGQQVTLSCSPISGHRSVSWYQQTPGQGLQFLFEYFSETQRNKGNFPGRFSGRQFSNSRSEMNVSTLELGDSALYLCASRREPNYGYTFGSGTRLTVV.

V and J are TRBV19 and TRBJ1-1, with a tentative D call TRBD1 (5 bases). Trimming took off 9 bases at V and 0 bases at J, with 14 bases between the two ends. The germline CDR1 and CDR2 sequences are LNHDA and SQIVND (reference sequence). This CDR3 is 14 amino acids long. The CDR3 nucleotides read TGTGCCAGCACCCTAGGACAACTGAACACTGAAGCTTTCTTT. Residues: CASTLGQLNTEAFF.

This chain uses TRBV7-2 with TRBJ1-4; TRBD1 aligns across 8 bases. The length of the CDR3 is 16 residues. Germline values: CDR1 SGHTA, CDR2 FQGNSA. Germline trimming cut 2 bases from V and 8 bases from J; bases unmatched to any gene: 10. As DNA, the CDR3 is TGTGCCAGCAGCTTAATGGGCCAGGGGGCTGGGGAAAAACTGTTTTTT. Its translation is CASSLMGQGAGEKLFF.

This clone appeared a few times. The gene calls are TRBV30 and TRBJ1-3, with TRBD1 matching over 12 bases. Germline CDR1 GTSNPN, CDR2 SVGIG (reference sequence). This CDR3 spans 18 amino acids. V trimming: 2 bases; J trimming: 1 base; junction bases outside the gene matches: 9. The CDR3 reads CAWSPGQGARESGNTIYF. Written as DNA, the CDR3 is TGTGCCTGGAGTCCGGGACAGGGGGCCCGAGAGTCTGGAAACACCATATATTTT.

This rearrangement joins TRBV6-6 to TRBJ2-1; TRBD1 is a possible D gene (5 bases). The CDR3 length is 12 residues. In germline, CDR1 is MNHNY, CDR2 SVGAGI (reference sequence). Trimming pared 6 bases from V and 8 bases from J, leaving 11 bases between. CDR3 in amino acids: CASSRTRDEQFF. DNA for the CDR3: TGTGCCAGCAGCAGGACAAGAGATGAGCAGTTCTTC.